This TCR beta chain emerged from a study of cytomegalovirus exposure and HLA in healthy donors (dated by TCRdb to between 2016 and 2019). Regarding the complete study: In an earlier analysis of several hundred of the donors, roughly 300 Gb of sequence data and 90 million to 130 million unique TCR beta sequences from roughly 180 million T cells were reported. Of the approximately 400 genotyped donors, 65% to 90% fell in the genetic ancestry cluster associated with self-reported Caucasian donors. The study used immunosequencing to profile the T cell repertoires of 670 or so subjects and linked those repertoires to cytomegalovirus serostatus. Typing coverage differed by locus: A, B, C, DRB1 and DQB1 were typed in roughly 620-630 donors, DQA1 in approximately 520, DPA1 in some 600, and DPB1 in around 490. The aim of the study was to test whether cataloging public T cell receptors could identify signatures of past pathogen exposure. Rather than drawing on any new phenotypic data, the later analysis identified candidate immune exposures from TCR beta sequences and the way those sequences occurred across donors. Five DR-DQ haplotypes were handled as single units for association and clustering, since linkage in the cohort was strong. To predict cytomegalovirus infection status, the study combined high-throughput TCR immunosequencing, statistical association of individual TCRs with disease status, and machine learning. An earlier analysis of several hundred of the donors applied high-throughput TCR beta sequencing to assess whether each TCR beta V gene segment acted as functional or pseudogenic. A later analysis re-examined previously published TCR beta repertoires from roughly 650 donors and added high-resolution HLA genotyping to investigate patterns of TCR occurrence. An early release covering about 600 HLA-typed donors comprised about 300 gigabases of sequencing data and tens of millions of unique TCR sequences. Along with the approximately 650-subject first cohort, a separate validation cohort of roughly 110 different subjects was used. Class I and class II HLA loci were covered by the typing at four-digit resolution. Among 398 genotyped donors of the cohort, an average of about 240,000 unique TCR beta nucleotide sequences were sequenced per donor, around 20% of them non-productive. In a later genetic analysis, genome-wide SNP genotypes for about 55% of the roughly 670 donors were used, and that subset was treated as a discovery cohort. Donor age, sex, ethnicity and CMV serostatus were collected together with the repertoire data. Every repertoire in the discovery cohort had been generated on one and the same sequencing platform. Findings and caveats that apply to the study as a whole: The only immune exposure information available for the cohort was CMV serostatus. A further reported finding was that TCR beta sequences accurately predicted the HLA-A and HLA-B alleles for most subjects in the first cohort. In a later analysis, some 18,000 TCR beta sequences were associated with specific HLA alleles at a false discovery rate of 0.05. Correlated functional status among segregating V segments might be attributable to linkage disequilibrium, but an unknown experimental factor could not be ruled out. While some public TCRs were present in many individuals, most TCR sequences turned up only very rarely across donors. In this cohort, only TCR beta chains were sequenced, and detectable features were limited by the absence of alpha or paired-chain data. In an earlier analysis of more than 450 of the donors, most TCR beta V segments were observed in productive rearrangements about 87% or about 30% of the time, broadly matching IMGT annotations. The presence/absence analyses assumed that sequencing depth was roughly uniform across donors, and that assumption may not be true. When HLA alleles, especially DR and DQ, strongly co-occurred, attributing TCR associations to individual alleles was difficult. Because counts were too low, seventeen rarely observed V segments, including chromosome 9 orphons, were left out of the earlier analysis of a few hundred of the donors. In a later analysis, the rate of TCR association differed among HLA loci, with DRB1 alleles having the most associated TCRs and HLA-C alleles having the fewest. Some IMGT-functional V segments, including TRBV6-2 and TRBV6-3, could not be told apart with the 87-base-pair reads, so those segments were excluded. HLA typing was unavailable for some donors at each locus, so association tests used only the typed subset. A later analysis found that most CMV-associated TCR beta chains appeared HLA-restricted, with HLA associations seemingly driven largely by CMV exposure. Compared with equally common non-associated chains, HLA-associated TCR beta chains in a later analysis were more clonally expanded and had lower generation probabilities. In a later analysis, several top co-occurrence clusters were reported to appear linked to parvovirus B19, influenza, CMV and Epstein-Barr virus. The sequencing pipeline was judged likely to have produced a cluster of highly shared sequence variants as a technical artifact. V-gene and J-gene trimming of TCR beta chains was associated with a missense DCLRE1C variant in a later genetic analysis, and the association was replicated in an independent cohort. The study gave a list of 150 to 200 TCR beta chains associated with cytomegalovirus. In a later genetic analysis, fewer N-insertions in productive TCRs were reported among donors in an Asian-associated ancestry cluster than the roughly 700-donor mean. Cytomegalovirus status was reported to be diagnosed by the classifier with high specificity and sensitivity in both the original and validation cohorts. In vitro tests confirmed that three of the cytomegalovirus-associated TCR beta chains recognize cytomegalovirus antigens. The authors suggested that the approach could potentially be extended to other disease states and immunological phenotypes.

The library relied on the immunoSEQ multiplex PCR assay. For the multiplex PCR, a mixture combining 60 forward primers for TCR Vbeta segments and 13 reverse primers for TCR Jbeta segments was used. A multiplex PCR assay on genomic DNA amplified the CDR3 region of rearranged TCR beta genes. On the Illumina HiSeq System, the amplified TCR beta libraries were sequenced as 87-base-pair reads. The study's own analysis went as follows. Across the roughly 640 repertoires, a later analysis counted approximately 83 million unique TCR beta chains, 9.5 million to 12 million of which were shared by at least two donors. Raw reads were error-corrected and collapsed into unique sequences with a nearest-neighbor algorithm that merged closely related sequences to remove PCR and sequencing errors. V, D and J gene segments were assigned by aligning CDR3 sequences to IMGT reference sequences. Each retained sequence needed at least a six-nucleotide match to both a V gene segment and a J gene segment. Rearrangements were called productive when the CDR3 lacked stop codons and stayed in frame with V and J; all others were non-productive. CDR3 was defined according to IMGT convention as the region running from the second conserved V-encoded cysteine to the conserved J-encoded phenylalanine. The earlier analysis of about 570 of the donors excluded any sequence lacking an unambiguous match to a single V gene segment. An earlier analysis of several hundred of the donors classified V segments as functional when productive rearrangements were above 56.7% and as segregating when the standard deviation between donors was above 5%. A statistical classification framework was developed to diagnose cytomegalovirus status using the catalog of TCR beta chain sequences. In a later analysis, TCR nucleotide sequences were compared against IMGT/GENE-DB human TR gene sequences so that V and J genes could be assigned. The TCRdist pipeline was used in a later analysis to assign CDR3 sequences and most-parsimonious VDJ recombination scenarios. In a later analysis, each TCR beta chain was defined by its CDR3 amino acid sequence together with its V-gene family, and reads lacking a unique V-gene family were excluded. A later analysis removed 600 or so highly shared, low-generation-probability nucleotide sequences to deal with suspected cross-contamination and a sequencing artifact. For each public chain, a later analysis derived a clonal expansion index from normalized ranks of inferred template counts within each repertoire. In a later analysis, generation probabilities were computed with a VDJ recombination model fitted to out-of-frame rearrangements, and the resulting probabilities were checked against IGoR. In a later analysis, hypergeometric tests were used to score TCR-TCR, TCR-HLA and TCR-CMV co-occurrence, with a repertoire-size bias correction applied to TCR pairs. To estimate false discovery rates, a later analysis permuted the HLA or CMV assignments 20 times. In a later analysis, co-occurring TCRs were grouped using DBSCAN, and TCRdist sequence similarity was added for clustering within HLA-allele-positive subsets. Co-occurrence clustering excluded repertoires with fewer than 30,000 or more than 120,000 public chains, plus five with anomalous nucleotide sharing. Imported from immuneACCESS, the table was reduced by TCRdb to in-frame sequences with V and J called. These copies leave out some clones; in studies compared against another copy, an unresolved V gene accounts for under half, and the cause of the remainder is not known. The V and J calls and clone size were taken over from that table, and D and trimming were inferred from the DNA. The sample includes around 130,000 clones, with approximately 84% observed a single time. The ten largest clones represent approximately 1.6% of the sample.

The germline V end is reduced by 8 bases and the J end by 3 bases; junction bases left unmatched: 9. There are 14 amino acids in the CDR3, from cysteine to phenylalanine inclusive. Solely the CDR3 DNA is kept, with 42 bases framed from the first base. The germline V gene gives CDR1 as SNHLY and CDR2 as FYNNEI. A remark on this clone: Its specific antigen is unknown. Base qualities were left out, and no much larger clone turns up one base away.

In total, more than 500 healthy bone marrow donors made up the cohort. At the time of sampling, every cohort member was nominally healthy, though immune exposures that went unrecorded were likely present. The donor tested CMV seronegative and was one of the 352 seronegative cohort members. Each donor provided a peripheral blood sample, and peripheral blood mononuclear cells were used for TCR beta sequencing. The Qiagen DNeasy Blood Extraction Kit was used to extract genomic DNA from the blood cell samples. The clonotype originates from a woman between 18 and 29 years old in good health and CMV-seronegative. The sample comprised PBMCs. This receptor chain uses TRBV2 and TRBJ2-7, with 8 central nucleotides matching TRBD2. CDR3 region: CASLPVAGGYEQYF. The nucleotide sequence is given as TGTGCCAGCTTGCCCGTGGCGGGAGGCTACGAGCAGTACTTC.